What follows are 19 T cell receptor beta chains derived from one specimen sequenced in a study of T-cell memory formation after mild COVID-19 (dated by TCRdb to the early 2020s). Library preparation used 5' RACE. For sequencing, an Illumina NovaSeq 6000 was employed. In TCRdb, the public reads were trimmed at Q25 with fastp and aligned with MiXCR, with productive beta chains retained. Under each unique CDR3 protein, matching rows form one entry showing the most common genes and DNA. The sample has some 450,000 distinct CDR3 sequences on record, roughly 18% of them singletons. Together, the top ten hold around a fifth of the sample. The sequencing input was PBMCs or a T cell subset sorted from them (not recorded which). The receptors were gathered from a man younger than 35 who had mild COVID-19 (a few samples of this study predate the infection). The sample titles of this study are shuffled in the database, so cell type and time point are left out; the donor was told from shared clones.

This clonotype was detected many times. The chain recombines TRBV7-8 with TRBJ2-7, with 8 bases that match TRBD2. The length of the CDR3 is 14 residues. The V gene's germline CDR1 is SGHVS and CDR2 FQNEAQ. The junction had 7 bases not matched to a gene; V was cut back by 6 bases and J by 3 bases. CDR3 region: CASSWTGTSYEQYF. In nucleotides, the CDR3 is TGTGCCAGCAGTTGGACCGGGACTAGCTACGAGCAGTACTTC.

The rearrangement uses TRBV15 and TRBJ2-1; either TRBD1 or TRBD2 may fit D (6 bases each). Germline CDR1 and CDR2: LNHNV and YYDKDF (reference sequence). This CDR3 has 17 amino acids. Trimming stripped 0 bases from V and 5 bases from J, with 17 bases between. The CDR3 coding sequence is TGTGCCACCAGCAGAGATTATACGGGGGCCCCCCACAATGAGCAGTTCTTC. The encoded protein is CATSRDYTGAPHNEQFF.

The CDR3: CASSAKTLGNTIYF. The CDR3 DNA reads as TGTGCCAGCAGCGCAAAAACCCTTGGAAACACCATATATTTT. The chain carries TRBV13 and TRBJ1-3; D gene ambiguous. Germline assignment: CDR1 PRHDT and CDR2 FYEKMQ (reference sequence). This CDR3 region has 14 residues. The V gene lost 5 bases and the J gene lost 3 bases, with 11 bases spanning the gap. The whole variable domain, remainder taken from reference TRBV13 and TRBJ1-3, is AAGVIQSPRHLIKEKRETATLKCYPIPRHDTVYWYQQGPGQDPQFLISFYEKMQSDKGSIPDRFSAQQFSDYHSELNMSSLELGDSALYFCASSAKTLGNTIYFGEGSWLTVV.

V is TRBV12-3 or TRBV12-4 and J is TRBJ2-1; 7 nucleotides agree with TRBD1. The CDR3 is 16 residues long. J lost 1 base, V lost 6 bases, and 9 bases had no gene match. In DNA form, the CDR3 reads TGTGCCAGCAGCTCCCTGGGACAGAGTTCCTACAATGAGCAGTTCTTC. Its protein product is CASSSLGQSSYNEQFF.

Regarding this clonotype: At one boundary the junction diverges from the germline segment, which might be a read error. The rearrangement joins TRBV12-3 or TRBV12-4 to TRBJ1-6, with 9 bases lining up with TRBD1. The CDR3 extends over 12 amino acids. The CDR3 sequence is CASLGQGSPLNF. The CDR3 bases are TGTGCCAGCTTGGGACAGGGATCACCCCTCAACTTT.

This clonotype was observed a few times. The gene calls are TRBV7-8 and TRBJ1-6, with TRBD1 matching over 7 bases. The CDR3 totals 16 residues. Germline V CDR1 and CDR2: SGHVS, FQNEAQ. V was clipped by 6 bases and J by 6 bases; unmatched bases: 11. The CDR3 DNA sequence: TGTGCCAGCAGTCTTGAGGCCGGGACAGTTAATTCACCCCTCCACTTT. This translates into CASSLEAGTVNSPLHF.

V usage is TRBV20-1 and J usage is TRBJ2-3, with a possible D match to TRBD1 (8 bases). CDR1 and CDR2 (germline): DFQATT, SNEGSKA (reference sequence). This CDR3 spans 15 amino acids. The V gene lost 3 bases and the J gene lost 1 base, with 14 bases spanning the gap. For the CDR3, the DNA is TGCAGTGCTAGTACAGGGGGGGCCGGCACAGATACGCAGTATTTT. This gives the protein CSASTGGAGTDTQYF.

The CDR3 is CSVEDLSSDRRETQYF. The CDR3 region has the DNA TGCAGCGTTGAAGATCTTTCCTCAGACAGGAGGGAGACCCAGTACTTC. The chain employs TRBV29-1 and TRBJ2-5; D is perhaps TRBD1 (6 bases). Trimming cost V 0 bases and J 5 bases, with 19 bases left between them. This CDR3 has 16 residues. Germline loops: CDR1 SQVTM, CDR2 ANQGSEA.

This clonotype was picked up many times. The chain combines TRBV4-3 with TRBJ2-3; TRBD2 aligns across 11 bases. Germline CDR1 and CDR2: LGHNA and YSLEER. This CDR3 is built from 17 residues. Germline trimming cut 0 bases from V and 7 bases from J; bases unmatched to any gene: 9. CDR3 region: CASSQERNLAGGYTQYF. The CDR3 nucleotides read TGCGCCAGCAGCCAAGAAAGAAATCTAGCGGGGGGTTATACGCAGTATTTT.

The J gene is TRBJ1-2, the V gene TRBV9; tentative D call: TRBD1 (6 bases). The V end lost 4 bases, the J end lost 3 bases, and 13 bases lay between the germline ends. The germline CDR1 and CDR2 sequences are SGDLS and YYNGEE. CDR3 length equals 14 residues. CDR3 DNA: TGTGCCAGCAGCCCCGACACAGGGTACTATGGCTACACCTTC. Its translation: CASSPDTGYYGYTF.

A few counts support this clonotype. The gene calls are TRBV12-3 or TRBV12-4 and TRBJ2-7, with a possible D match to TRBD1 (6 bases). This CDR3 comprises 12 residues. Trimming shortened V by 5 bases and J by 10 bases, and 15 bases separated the two germline ends. CDR3 sequence (DNA): TGTGCCAGCAGTCTCGGGACACTTGCACAGTACTTC. It encodes CASSLGTLAQYF.

This clonotype was counted a single time. V gene TRBV5-5 combines with J gene TRBJ2-3, with 7 positions matching TRBD2. Germline V gene lookup returns CDR1 SGHKS and CDR2 YYEKEE (reference sequence). The CDR3 loop spans 15 amino acids. The J segment lost 6 bases and the V segment lost 4 bases, leaving 11 bases of the junction unmatched. In DNA, the CDR3 is TGTGCCAGCAGCCCGTGGGGAAGTAGCGGGGATACGCAGTATTTT. Translating it yields CASSPWGSSGDTQYF.

The V call is TRBV27, the J call TRBJ1-1; TRBD1 matches at 9 bases. From germline, CDR1 is MNHEY and CDR2 SMNVEV (reference sequence). The V gene end was trimmed by 4 bases and the J gene end by 6 bases; junction bases not matched to a gene: 9. There are 15 residues in the CDR3. The CDR3 nucleotides are TGTGCCAGCAGTTCCACCGGGACAGGGAGGCCTGAAGCTTTCTTT. As protein: CASSSTGTGRPEAFF.

This sequence joins TRBV6-6 and TRBJ2-3, with a tentative D call TRBD2 (5 bases). V lost 5 bases to trimming and J lost 10 bases, with 22 bases between them. This CDR3 region has 15 residues. Per the germline V gene, CDR1 is MNHNY and CDR2 is SVGAGI (reference sequence). DNA of the CDR3: TGTGCCAGCAGTCCACCCGGACTCCCGTCGGTCGCGCAGTATTTT. This gives the protein CASSPPGLPSVAQYF.

This clonotype came up a few times. The V gene is TRBV4-3, the J gene TRBJ1-2; D is unclear. The germline V and J ends were trimmed by 2 bases and 1 base, with 11 bases remaining between them. The germline CDR1 and CDR2 sequences are LGHNA and YSLEER. This CDR3 comprises 15 residues. In DNA, the CDR3 is TGCGCCAGCAGCCAAACCACAGTGATTAACTATGGCTACACCTTC. Its protein product is CASSQTTVINYGYTF.

The rearrangement uses TRBV10-3 and TRBJ2-3; no clear D. Trimming took off 9 bases at V and 2 bases at J, with 12 bases between the two ends. The CDR3 spans 13 residues. Germline-derived CDR1 and CDR2 are ENHRY and SYGVKD. CDR3 in amino acids: CAIGRRDTDTQYF. In nucleotides, the CDR3 is TGTGCCATAGGACGGAGAGACACAGATACGCAGTATTTT.

The J gene is TRBJ2-5, the V gene TRBV7-9; a weak D match, TRBD1 (5 bases). The CDR3 is 15 residues long. The germline V gene encodes CDR1 SEHNR and CDR2 FQNEAQ (reference sequence). Trimming shortened V by 5 bases and J by 5 bases, and 18 bases separated the two germline ends. The CDR3, as DNA: TGTGCCAGCAGCCCCTGGGGCCCGACGGGTGAGACCCAGTACTTC. Protein product: CASSPWGPTGETQYF. The full variable domain, with the rest looked up from reference TRBV7-9 and TRBJ2-5, is DTGVSQNPRHKITKRGQNVTFRCDPISEHNRLYWYRQTLGQGPEFLTYFQNEAQLEKSRLLSDRFSAERPKGSFSTLEIQRTEQGDSAMYLCASSPWGPTGETQYFGPGTRLLVL.

This clonotype was counted between two and nine times. The V gene is TRBV6-5, the J gene TRBJ1-4; no clear D. Trimming shortened V by 3 bases and J by 5 bases, and 7 bases separated the two germline ends. Germline V gives CDR1 MNHEY, CDR2 SVGAGI. The CDR3 spans 13 residues. The DNA for the CDR3 is TGTGCCAGCAGTTATGGAGTAAATGAAAAACTGTTTTTT. As protein: CASSYGVNEKLFF.

This clonotype was seen only a few times. The V and J genes are TRBV5-1 and TRBJ1-2; D may be TRBD1 (6 bases). This CDR3 has 15 residues. Germline V gene data show CDR1 as SGHRS and CDR2 as YFSETQ. With 4 bases removed from V and 3 bases from J, the gap between germline ends came to 16 bases. CDR3 protein: CASSISGQSDYGYTF. The CDR3 DNA follows: TGCGCCAGCAGCATTTCTGGACAGTCGGACTATGGCTACACCTTC.